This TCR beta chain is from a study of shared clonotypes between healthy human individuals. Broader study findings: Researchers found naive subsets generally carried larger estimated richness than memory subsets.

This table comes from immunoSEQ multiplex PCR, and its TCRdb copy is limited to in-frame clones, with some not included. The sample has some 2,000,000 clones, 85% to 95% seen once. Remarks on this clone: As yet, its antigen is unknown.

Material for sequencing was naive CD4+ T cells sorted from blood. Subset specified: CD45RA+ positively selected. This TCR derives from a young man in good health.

For the CDR3, the DNA is TGCGCCAGCAGCTTGGCGCGGGGGACTGGTGGTGAAGCTTTCTTT. Its translation: CASSLARGTGGEAFF. This chain joins TRBV5-1 and TRBJ1-1; possible D gene TRBD1, 5 bases. The length of the CDR3 is 15 residues. The V end was cut by 0 bases, the J end by 7 bases, with 16 bases between. CDR1 SGHRS and CDR2 YFSETQ come from the germline V gene.